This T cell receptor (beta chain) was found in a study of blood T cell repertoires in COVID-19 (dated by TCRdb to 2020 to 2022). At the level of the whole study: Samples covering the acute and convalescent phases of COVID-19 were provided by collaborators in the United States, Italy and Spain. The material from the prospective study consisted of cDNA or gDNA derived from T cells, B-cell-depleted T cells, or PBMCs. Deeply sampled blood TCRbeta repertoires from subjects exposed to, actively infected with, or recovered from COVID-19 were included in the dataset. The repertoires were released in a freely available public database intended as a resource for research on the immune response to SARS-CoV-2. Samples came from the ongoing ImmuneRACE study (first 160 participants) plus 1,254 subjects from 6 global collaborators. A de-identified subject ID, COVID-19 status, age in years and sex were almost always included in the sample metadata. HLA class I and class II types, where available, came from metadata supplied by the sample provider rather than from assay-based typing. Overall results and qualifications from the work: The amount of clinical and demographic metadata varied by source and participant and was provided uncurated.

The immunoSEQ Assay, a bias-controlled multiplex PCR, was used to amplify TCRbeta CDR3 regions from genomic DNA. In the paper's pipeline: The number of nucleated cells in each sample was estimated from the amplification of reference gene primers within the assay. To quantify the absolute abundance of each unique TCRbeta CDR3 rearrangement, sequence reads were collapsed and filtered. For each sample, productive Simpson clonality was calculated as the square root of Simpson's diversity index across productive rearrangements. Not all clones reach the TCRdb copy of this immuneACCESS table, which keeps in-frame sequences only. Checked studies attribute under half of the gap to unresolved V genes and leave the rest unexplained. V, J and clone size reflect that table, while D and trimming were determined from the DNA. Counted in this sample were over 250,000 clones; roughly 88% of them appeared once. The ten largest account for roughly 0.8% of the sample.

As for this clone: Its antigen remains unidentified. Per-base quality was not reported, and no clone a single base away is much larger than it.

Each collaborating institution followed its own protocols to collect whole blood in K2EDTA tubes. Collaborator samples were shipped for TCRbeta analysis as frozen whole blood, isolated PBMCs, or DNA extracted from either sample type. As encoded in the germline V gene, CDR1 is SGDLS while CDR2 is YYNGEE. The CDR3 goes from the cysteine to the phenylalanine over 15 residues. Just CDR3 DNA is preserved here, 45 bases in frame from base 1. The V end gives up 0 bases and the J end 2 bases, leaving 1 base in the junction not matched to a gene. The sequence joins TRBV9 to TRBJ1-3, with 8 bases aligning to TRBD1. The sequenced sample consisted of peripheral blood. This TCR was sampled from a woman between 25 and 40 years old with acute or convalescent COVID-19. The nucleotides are TGTGCCAGCAGCGTAGCGGGACAGGCTGGAAACACCATATATTTT. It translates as CASSVAGQAGNTIYF.